This entry is about one T cell receptor beta chain. The clone's antigen remains unknown. Per-base quality was not reported, and no clone a single base away is much larger than it. CD8 naive samples were obtained by positive selection for CCR7 among CD45RO-negative cells, yielding a CD45RA+CCR7+ population from which TemRA cells were excluded. The donors were healthy, HIV-negative adults with no recently reported acute infections or vaccinations. Every donor was a Caucasian adult residing in Nashville, Tennessee, USA. Blood was collected by leukapheresis, and PBMCs were isolated by Ficoll-Histopaque density gradient centrifugation and then cryopreserved in liquid nitrogen vapor phase. Analytical flow cytometry was used to check the purity and quantity of every magnetically sorted T cell population. Genomic DNA was isolated from each sorted fraction and quantified by UV absorbance on a Nanodrop 2000c.

The data were obtained in a study of shared clonotypes between healthy human individuals (dated by TCRdb to about 2020). Regarding the research as a whole: Three men and a couple of women, aged 18 to 49 years, made up the cohort. For each donor, three plates each were used for CD4 naive and CD4 memory, two plates were used for CD8 naive, and one plate was used for CD8 memory. To estimate repertoire size and how much clonotypes are shared between individuals, the study performed deep sequencing of blood TCR repertoires from a few healthy adults. Libraries were prepared and TCR repertoires were sequenced by different laboratories using diverse techniques, in order to increase sequencing depth and limit assay-specific biases. Leukapheresis yielded between about 0.85 and 10 billion PBMCs per donor.

Overall study outcomes, separate from this receptor: Across a handful of donors, approximately 5% of naive CD4, 3% to 4% of naive CD8, approximately 2.5% of memory CD4, and about 0.44% of memory CD8 clonotypes were shared. Only blood was sampled, and tissue TCR repertoires likely differ from those in blood. Compared with non-shared clonotypes, the clonotypes found in all four sorted-subset donors had higher generation probabilities. Rarefaction of sorted-subset datasets indicated incomplete sequencing despite the large sequencing depth. Pairwise subsampling indicated that sequencing depth was expected to affect the degree of clonotype sharing among donors. Larger estimated clonotype richness was generally found for naive subsets than for memory subsets. Because the study included a small number of donors, the genetic and exposure-history diversity represented was limited.

From cysteine to phenylalanine, the CDR3 is 19 amino acids long. This entry keeps only the CDR3 DNA: 57 bases, framed from base 1. The junction carries 22 bases between V and J, which are trimmed by 2 bases and 0 bases respectively. The germline V gene sets CDR1 to SGHDN and CDR2 to FVKESK. TCR CDR3 regions were amplified from genomic DNA by multiplex PCR using the deep immunoSEQ assay. Extracted genomic DNA from each cell subset was distributed evenly across all wells of several immunoSEQ 96-well plates, and each plate was treated as a replicate. Each replicate PCR for sorted subsets received approximately 220 ng genomic DNA, equal to roughly 33,000 T cell genomes. The purified libraries were quantified using a Qubit 3.0 fluorometer, sized with a Bioanalyzer 2100, and then quantified again using the KAPA Library Quantification kit. Every immunoSEQ 96-well plate was sequenced on a dedicated single-read 150-cycle Illumina NextSeq 550 flow cell. On the study's bioinformatics: Because the immunoSEQ output included only junctional sequences and no quality scores, the filtering could not be the same as the filtering used for full-length reads. Sequences were annotated with PyIR, a Python wrapper for IgBLAST v1.9, using IMGT germline references to assign V/J genes and CDR3. Any read was removed if the V/J assignment was weak (E-value above 1e-6), the CDR3 was missing, or the read contained stop codons, out-of-frame junctions, or ambiguous translated residues. V3J clonotypes were defined as sequences sharing an identical inferred V gene, J gene, and CDR3 amino acid sequence. To compute the percentage overlap between repertoires, the number of shared unique clonotypes was divided by the size of the smaller repertoire. RTK rarefaction, the Chao1 estimator, and Recon v2.1 estimates of unobserved clonotypes were used to assess repertoire richness. OLGA was used to compute generation probabilities for all TCRbeta clonotypes that the gDNA method yielded from a few donors. Held by TCRdb, this immuneACCESS table contains in-frame sequences only and omits some clones. Under half of the omission traces to an unresolved V gene where checked; the cause of the rest is unknown. For V, J and clone size, that table is used; D and trimming come from the DNA. For this sample the table gives 800,000 or so clones, of which 95% to 97% were detected only once. The ten biggest clones cover about 0.25% of the sample.

Recombination joined TRBV14 with TRBJ1-1; TRBD1 could be the D gene, as 5 bases match. Material: naive CD8+ T cells sorted from blood. The cell subset or site label, as the study defines it: CD45RA+CCR7+. This receptor was taken from a man aged 25-45 years in good health. The bases are TGTGCCAGCAGCCAATTCGGGGCAGTCGCCCATCCAATGAACACTGAAGCTTTCTTT. This translates into CASSQFGAVAHPMNTEAFF.